The TCR beta chain under discussion was sequenced for a study of CD8 T cells in Susac syndrome. Study-wide findings and caveats: That the number of individuals in its TCR sequencing and HLA analysis was relatively small was acknowledged by the study.

The study sequenced TCR beta in blood CD8+ and CD4+ T cells. It was negative isolation that provided the CD8+ and CD4+ T cells, whereas TEMRA cells were enriched by FACS. Germline V CDR1 and CDR2: DFQATT, SNEGSKA (reference sequence). The CDR3 has 15 residues. V trimming: 6 bases; J trimming: 5 bases; junction bases outside the gene matches: 9. Details on this clonotype: Its antigen is not known.

It was with random hexamers that 0.5 to 1 ug RNA was reverse transcribed. The authors amplified TCR beta CDR3 across 54 Vbeta and 13 Jbeta using immunoSEQ multiplex PCR. TCRdb reprocessed the immunoSEQ multiplex PCR reads via MiXCR and lists one record per CDR3 protein. The data hold 330,000 or so distinct CDR3 sequences, with roughly 85% observed a single time. The clonotype comes from a human donor with multiple sclerosis. The gene calls are TRBV20-1 and TRBJ2-7; 14 positions agree with TRBD2. Sequencing used CD8+ T cells from PBMCs. As DNA, the CDR3 is TGCAGTGCCGTGGGACTAGCGGGAGATCTCAACGAGCAGTACTTC. Its protein is CSAVGLAGDLNEQYF.